These 2 T cell receptor beta chains were sequenced from one sample in a study of human T cells and chemical hapten exposure. TCRdb independently ran MiXCR on the RACE reads; one entry per CDR3 protein. The sample includes 360,000 or so distinct CDR3 sequences, roughly 6% seen only once; the top ten take more than 5.5%. The time point was: patch test 2, 6 weeks after DPC sensitization. Treatment described: therapeutic diphenylcyclopropenone sensitization with weekly scalp DPC. Sequenced here: whole blood, sampled in connection with sensitization to the hapten diphenylcyclopropenone (DPC). The receptor source for this set is a woman aged 18-29 years with alopecia areata. Some clones in this sample may be carry-over from other donors' samples.

This clonotype was seen ten or more times. This chain connects TRBV7-6 to TRBJ2-3, with 11 bases fitting TRBD2. With V trimmed by 5 bases and J by 4 bases, 5 bases remained unmatched. The CDR3 totals 15 residues. Germline V CDR1 and CDR2: SGHVS, FNYEAQ. The CDR3 protein is CASSRLAGLSDTQYF. The CDR3 region has the DNA TGTGCCAGCAGCCGACTAGCGGGGCTCTCAGATACGCAGTATTTT.

This clonotype was picked up many times. This chain joins TRBV3-1 and TRBJ1-6; D is uncertain. This CDR3 comprises 14 residues. The germline gives CDR1 LGHDT, CDR2 YNNKEL (reference sequence). V dropped 1 base and J dropped 10 bases, with 11 bases sitting between them. Here the CDR3 DNA reads TGTGCCAGCAGCCAAGGAGCAGCCCGATCACCCCTCCACTTT. Amino acid sequence: CASSQGAARSPLHF.